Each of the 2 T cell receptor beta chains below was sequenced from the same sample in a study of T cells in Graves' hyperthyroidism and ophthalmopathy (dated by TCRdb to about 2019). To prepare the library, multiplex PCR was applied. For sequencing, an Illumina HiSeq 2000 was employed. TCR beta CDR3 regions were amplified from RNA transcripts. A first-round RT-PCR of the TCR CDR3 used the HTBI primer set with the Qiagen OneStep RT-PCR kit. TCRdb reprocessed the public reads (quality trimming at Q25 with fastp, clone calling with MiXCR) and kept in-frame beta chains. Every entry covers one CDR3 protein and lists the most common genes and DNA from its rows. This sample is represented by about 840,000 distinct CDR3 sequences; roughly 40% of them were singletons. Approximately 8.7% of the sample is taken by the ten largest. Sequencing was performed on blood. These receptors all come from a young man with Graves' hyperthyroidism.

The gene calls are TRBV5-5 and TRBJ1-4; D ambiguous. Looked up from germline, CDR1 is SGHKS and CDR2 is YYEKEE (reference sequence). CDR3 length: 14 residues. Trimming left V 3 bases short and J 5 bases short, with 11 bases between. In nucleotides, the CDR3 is TGTGCCAGCAGCTCGCGGAACGAGAATGAAAAACTGTTTTTT. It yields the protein CASSSRNENEKLFF.

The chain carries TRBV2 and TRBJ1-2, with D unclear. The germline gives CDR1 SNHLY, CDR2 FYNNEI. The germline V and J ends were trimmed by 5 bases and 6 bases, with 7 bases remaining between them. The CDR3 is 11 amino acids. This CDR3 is CASSWTDGYTF. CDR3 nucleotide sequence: TGTGCCAGCAGTTGGACTGATGGCTACACCTTC.